This TCR beta chain was profiled in a study of blood T cell repertoires in COVID-19. As processed by the authors: The authors estimated nucleated cell counts from reference gene primer amplification. Sequencing used immunoSEQ multiplex PCR; TCRdb keeps in-frame clones, though not all of them. The DNA was the basis for D and trimming; V, J and clone size are from that table. The sample holds roughly 70,000 clones, 70% to 85% seen once. V was clipped by 6 bases and J by 7 bases; unmatched bases: 4. Per germline, CDR1 KGHSH and CDR2 LQKENI. CDR3 length: 12 residues. The clonotype originates from a woman aged 60-70 years with acute or convalescent COVID-19. Sample: peripheral blood. V gene TRBV18 combines with J gene TRBJ1-2; 8 positions match TRBD1. CDR3 coding DNA: TGTGCCAGCTCGGAGGACAGGGCTGGCTACACCTTC. It yields the protein CASSEDRAGYTF. Complete variable domain (other parts from reference TRBV18 and TRBJ1-2): NAGVMQNPRHLVRRRGQEARLRCSPMKGHSHVYWYRQLPEEGLKFMVYLQKENIIDESGMPKERFSAEFPKEGPSILRIQQVVRGDSAAYFCASSEDRAGYTFGSGTRLTVV.